This record covers a single T cell receptor beta chain. The target antigen is unknown. This sample also contains other DNA sequences that code for the same CDR3. This CDR3 comprises 15 residues. Germline CDR1 and CDR2: MNHEY and SMNVEV (reference sequence). V lost 5 bases and J lost 0; bases outside the gene matches: 5. The data derive from a study of T cell repertoires in ileal Crohn's disease. Each sample's TCRB immunosequencing used 450 to 650 nanograms of biopsy DNA. Assay: immunoSEQ multiplex PCR; the TCRdb copy retains only in-frame clones and omits some. In the table there are about 14,000 clones, 70% of which are singletons. Findings and caveats of the study: Clonal expansions were more frequent in active smokers than non-smokers at surgery.

This chain uses TRBV27 with TRBJ1-1, with 8 bases that match TRBD1. The receptor's source is an adult with Crohn's disease. What was sequenced was ileal tissue. In DNA, the CDR3 is TGTGCCAGCAGTCCTACAGGGGGGATGAACACTGAAGCTTTCTTT. Protein product: CASSPTGGMNTEAFF.